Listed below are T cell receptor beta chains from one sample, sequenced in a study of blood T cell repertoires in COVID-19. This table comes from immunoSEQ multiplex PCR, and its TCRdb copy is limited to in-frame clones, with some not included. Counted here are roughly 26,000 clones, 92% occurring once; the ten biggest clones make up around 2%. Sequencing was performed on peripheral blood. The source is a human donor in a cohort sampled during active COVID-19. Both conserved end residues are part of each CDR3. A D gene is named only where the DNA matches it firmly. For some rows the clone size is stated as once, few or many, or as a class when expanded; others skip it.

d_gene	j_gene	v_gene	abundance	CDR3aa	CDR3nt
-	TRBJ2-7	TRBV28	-	CASSLGGALYF	TGTGCCAGCAGTTTGGGGGGGGCCTTGTACTTC
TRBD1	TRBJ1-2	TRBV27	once	CASSFVRDRGRGGYTF	TGTGCCAGCAGTTTCGTACGGGACAGGGGGCGCGGGGGCTACACCTTC
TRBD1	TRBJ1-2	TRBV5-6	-	CASDASRGRVYGYTF	TGTGCCAGCGACGCAAGCAGGGGGCGCGTCTATGGCTACACCTTC
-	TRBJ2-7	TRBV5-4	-	CASRSLSAEQYF	TGTGCCAGCAGGTCGTTAAGCGCGGAGCAGTACTTC
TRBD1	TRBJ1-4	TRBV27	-	CASSFLRDRGPGEKLFF	TGTGCCAGCAGTTTTCTCCGGGACAGGGGGCCTGGGGAAAAACTGTTTTTT
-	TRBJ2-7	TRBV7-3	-	CASSFSGSAWDEQYF	TGTGCCAGCAGCTTCTCGGGATCCGCGTGGGACGAGCAGTACTTC
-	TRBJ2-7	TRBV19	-	CASTPRAGIYEQYF	TGTGCCAGTACCCCCCGAGCGGGTATTTACGAGCAGTACTTC
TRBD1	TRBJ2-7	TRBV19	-	CASSILGTGDSYEQYF	TGTGCCAGTAGTATCCTGGGGACAGGGGACTCCTACGAGCAGTACTTC
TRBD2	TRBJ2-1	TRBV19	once	CASSREREFINEQFF	TGTGCCAGTAGTAGGGAGCGGGAGTTTATCAATGAGCAGTTCTTC
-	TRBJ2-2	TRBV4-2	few	CASSPGHLNTGELFF	TGTGCCAGCAGCCCGGGACACCTGAACACCGGGGAGCTGTTTTTT
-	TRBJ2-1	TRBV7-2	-	CASSHSPAGNSYNEQFF	TGTGCCAGCAGCCACTCCCCTGCAGGGAACTCCTACAATGAGCAGTTCTTC
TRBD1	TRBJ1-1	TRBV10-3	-	CAISEGQGRTEAFF	TGTGCCATCAGTGAGGGACAGGGGAGAACTGAAGCTTTCTTT
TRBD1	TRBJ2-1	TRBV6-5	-	CASHRDRGYNEQFF	TGTGCCAGTCACCGGGACAGGGGGTACAATGAGCAGTTCTTC
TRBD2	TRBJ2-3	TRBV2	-	CASRGMITSGGQYF	TGTGCCAGCAGGGGGATGATTACTAGCGGGGGGCAGTATTTT
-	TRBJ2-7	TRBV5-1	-	CASSLVTGDEQYF	TGCGCCAGCAGCTTAGTCACGGGGGACGAGCAGTACTTC
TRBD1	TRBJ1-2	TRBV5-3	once	CARPMDRTPFYGYTF	TGTGCCAGACCGATGGACAGGACACCTTTCTATGGCTACACCTTC
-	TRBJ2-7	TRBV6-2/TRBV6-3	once	CASSLTAYEQYF	TGTGCCAGCAGTTTGACAGCCTACGAGCAGTACTTC
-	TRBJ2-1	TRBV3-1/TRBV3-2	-	CASSQDPRGYNEQFF	TGTGCCAGCAGCCAAGACCCGAGGGGGTACAATGAGCAGTTCTTC
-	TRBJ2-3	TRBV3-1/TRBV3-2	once	CASSQVADTQYF	TGTGCCAGCAGCCAAGTCGCAGATACGCAGTATTTT
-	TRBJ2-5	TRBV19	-	CASSIVARGSQETQYF	TGTGCCAGTAGTATAGTGGCAAGGGGCTCCCAAGAGACCCAGTACTTC
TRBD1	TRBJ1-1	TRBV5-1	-	CASSWTRQGGTEAFF	TGCGCCAGCAGCTGGACAAGACAGGGGGGGACTGAAGCTTTCTTT
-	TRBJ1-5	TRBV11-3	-	CASSLLRGDQPQHF	TGTGCCAGCAGCTTGCTGCGGGGGGATCAGCCCCAGCATTTT
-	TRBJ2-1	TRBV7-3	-	CASSRQANNEQFF	TGTGCCAGCAGCCGACAGGCGAACAATGAGCAGTTCTTC
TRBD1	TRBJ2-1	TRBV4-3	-	CASSQDLGQGAYNEQFF	TGCGCCAGCAGCCAAGATCTCGGACAGGGGGCCTACAATGAGCAGTTCTTC
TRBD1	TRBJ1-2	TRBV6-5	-	CASSYEGQGYYGYTF	TGTGCCAGCAGTTACGAGGGACAGGGGTACTATGGCTACACCTTC
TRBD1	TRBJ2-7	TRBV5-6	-	CASSLYRGTYEQYF	TGTGCCAGCAGCTTGTACAGGGGAACCTACGAGCAGTACTTC
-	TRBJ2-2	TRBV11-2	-	CASSLTNTGELFF	TGTGCCAGCAGCTTGACAAACACCGGGGAGCTGTTTTTT
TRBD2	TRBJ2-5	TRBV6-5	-	CASSSVGLAEETQYF	TGTGCCAGCAGTAGCGTGGGACTAGCGGAAGAGACCCAGTACTTC
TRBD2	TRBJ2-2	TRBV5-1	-	CASSLVGLTPGELFF	TGCGCCAGCAGCTTGGTGGGACTAACTCCCGGGGAGCTGTTTTTT
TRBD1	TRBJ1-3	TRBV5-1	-	CASSSGAGGPGNTIYF	TGCGCCAGCAGCTCGGGAGCAGGGGGTCCTGGAAACACCATATATTTT
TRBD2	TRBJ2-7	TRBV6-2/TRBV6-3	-	CASSERGTLSYEQYF	TGTGCCAGCAGTGAGCGGGGGACGCTCTCCTACGAGCAGTACTTC
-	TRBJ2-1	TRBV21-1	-	CASSKEEATGSGGAFNEQFF	TGTGCCAGCAGCAAAGAAGAGGCCACGGGAAGCGGGGGGGCTTTCAATGAGCAGTTCTTC
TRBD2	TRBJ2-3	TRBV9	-	CASNVELAGSTDTQYF	TGTGCCAGCAACGTAGAACTAGCGGGTAGCACAGATACGCAGTATTTT
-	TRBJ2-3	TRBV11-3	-	CASSPGQITSTDTQYF	TGTGCCAGCAGCCCTGGACAGATAACTAGCACAGATACGCAGTATTTT
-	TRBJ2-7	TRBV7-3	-	CASSLFGSPYEQYF	TGTGCCAGCAGCTTATTCGGTTCACCCTACGAGCAGTACTTC
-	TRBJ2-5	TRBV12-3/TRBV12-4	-	CASSLGRWETQYF	TGTGCCAGCAGTTTGGGGCGTTGGGAGACCCAGTACTTC
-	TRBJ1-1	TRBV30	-	CAWSAGSVAFF	TGTGCCTGGAGCGCAGGCTCCGTTGCTTTCTTT
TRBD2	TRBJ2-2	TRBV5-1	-	CASSLAGLASGELFF	TGCGCCAGCAGCTTGGCCGGACTAGCGTCCGGGGAGCTGTTTTTT
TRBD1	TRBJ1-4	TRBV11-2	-	CASSSRQGLGEKLFF	TGTGCCAGCAGCTCGAGACAGGGGCTGGGGGAAAAACTGTTTTTT
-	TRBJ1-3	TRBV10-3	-	CAISEGTLSGNTIYF	TGTGCCATCAGTGAAGGGACTCTCTCTGGAAACACCATATATTTT
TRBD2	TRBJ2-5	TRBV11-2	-	CASSLRLAGGQRPQETQYF	TGTGCCAGCAGCTTACGGCTAGCGGGAGGCCAGCGACCCCAAGAGACCCAGTACTTC
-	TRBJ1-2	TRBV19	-	CASSIGGDYRVYGYTF	TGTGCCAGTAGTATAGGGGGAGATTACAGAGTCTATGGCTACACCTTC
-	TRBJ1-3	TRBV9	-	CASTTGGVPGNTIYF	TGTGCCAGCACTACCGGTGGTGTTCCTGGAAACACCATATATTTT
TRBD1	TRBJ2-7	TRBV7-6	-	CASSLRGQINEQYF	TGTGCCAGCAGCTTAAGGGGACAGATCAACGAGCAGTACTTC
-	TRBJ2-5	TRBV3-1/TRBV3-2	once	CASSQGRFQETQYF	TGTGCCAGCAGCCAAGGGAGATTCCAAGAGACCCAGTACTTC
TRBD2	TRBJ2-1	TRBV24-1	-	CATSDLAGGRNEQFF	TGTGCCACCAGTGATTTAGCGGGGGGGCGGAATGAGCAGTTCTTC
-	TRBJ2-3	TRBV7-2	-	CASSLSPGQLRTDTQYF	TGTGCCAGCAGCTTGAGTCCAGGGCAGCTTCGCACAGATACGCAGTATTTT
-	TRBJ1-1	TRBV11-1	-	CASSLVPPPVEAFF	TGTGCCAGCAGCTTAGTACCCCCTCCGGTTGAAGCTTTCTTT
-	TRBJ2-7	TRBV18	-	CASSAGLGGNSYEQYF	TGTGCCAGCTCAGCAGGCCTTGGGGGGAACTCCTACGAGCAGTACTTC
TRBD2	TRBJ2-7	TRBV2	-	CASSARETSGYEQYF	TGTGCCAGCAGTGCACGAGAGACTAGCGGCTACGAGCAGTACTTC